This is a list of T cell receptor beta chains from one sample in a study of PD-L1 blockade in urothelial cancer. Using immunoSEQ multiplex PCR, the repertoire was profiled, and TCRdb retains in-frame clones only, with some absent. The profile shows approximately 65,000 clones, approximately 91% of them singletons. Sample: PBMCs, taken around atezolizumab (anti-PD-L1) treatment. The source of these receptors is a man aged 60 to 75 with urothelial cancer. The CDR3 runs from the conserved cysteine through the conserved F or W. A D gene is named only where the DNA matches it firmly. Some rows have no size entry. The others give once, few or many, or a class for an expanded clone.

size: .; J: TRBJ1-3; V: TRBV29-1; length: 15; D: .; CDR3: CSVGIGPGKVNTIYF; DNA: TGCAGCGTGGGTATTGGCCCCGGGAAGGTCAACACCATATATTTT
size: .; J: TRBJ2-1; V: TRBV11-2; length: 17; D: .; CDR3: CASSLDQDFDAYNEQFF; DNA: TGTGCCAGCAGCTTAGATCAAGACTTCGATGCCTACAATGAGCAGTTCTTC
size: .; J: TRBJ2-3; V: TRBV7-2; length: 15; D: TRBD2; CDR3: CASSLQRGGIDTQYF; DNA: TGTGCCAGCAGCTTACAGCGGGGGGGCATCGATACGCAGTATTTT
size: .; J: TRBJ2-1; V: TRBV9; length: 15; D: TRBD1; CDR3: CASSVGDRPFNEQFF; DNA: TGTGCCAGCAGCGTGGGGGACAGGCCCTTCAATGAGCAGTTCTTC
size: few; J: TRBJ1-1; V: TRBV19; length: 15; D: TRBD1; CDR3: CASSTRTGSNTEAFF; DNA: TGTGCCAGTAGTACCCGGACAGGATCAAACACTGAAGCTTTCTTT
size: .; J: TRBJ2-2; V: TRBV9; length: 16; D: TRBD2; CDR3: CASSVALAGAAPELFF; DNA: TGTGCCAGCAGCGTAGCCCTAGCGGGAGCCGCGCCAGAGCTGTTTTTT
size: .; J: TRBJ2-3; V: TRBV5-1; length: 18; D: TRBD2; CDR3: CASSLGLAGGPGTDTQYF; DNA: TGCGCCAGCAGCTTGGGACTAGCGGGGGGGCCTGGCACAGATACGCAGTATTTT
size: .; J: TRBJ1-3; V: TRBV7-6; length: 15; D: TRBD1; CDR3: CASSFGTGTSNTIYF; DNA: TGTGCCAGCAGCTTCGGGACAGGGACTTCGAACACCATATATTTT
size: .; J: TRBJ2-2; V: TRBV2; length: 15; D: TRBD2; CDR3: CASSLAGTNTGELFF; DNA: TGTGCCAGCAGTCTAGCGGGAACGAACACCGGGGAGCTGTTTTTT
size: .; J: TRBJ1-1; V: TRBV18; length: 14; D: TRBD1; CDR3: CASSRGQGGTEAFF; DNA: TGTGCCAGCTCACGAGGACAGGGTGGTACTGAAGCTTTCTTT
size: .; J: TRBJ1-5; V: TRBV11-2; length: 16; D: TRBD1; CDR3: CASSLRGRGSNQPQHF; DNA: TGTGCCAGCAGCTTAAGGGGCAGGGGGTCCAATCAGCCCCAGCATTTT
size: .; J: TRBJ1-5; V: TRBV5-5; length: 16; D: .; CDR3: CASSLDGRVGNQPQHF; DNA: TGTGCCAGCAGCTTGGATGGCAGGGTAGGCAATCAGCCCCAGCATTTT
size: .; J: TRBJ1-4; V: TRBV19; length: 14; D: TRBD1; CDR3: CASNGGQNNEKLFF; DNA: TGTGCCAGTAATGGGGGACAGAATAATGAAAAACTGTTTTTT
size: .; J: TRBJ2-3; V: TRBV6-1; length: 14; D: .; CDR3: CASSEVQGSDTQYF; DNA: TGTGCCAGCAGTGAAGTCCAGGGGTCAGATACGCAGTATTTT
size: .; J: TRBJ1-1; V: TRBV5-6; length: 13; D: .; CDR3: CASSLVGAWVFFF; DNA: TGTGCCAGCAGCTTGGTGGGGGCATGGGTTTTTTTCTTT
size: .; J: TRBJ2-1; V: TRBV27; length: 15; D: .; CDR3: CASSLLANSYNEQFF; DNA: TGTGCCAGCAGTTTGTTGGCAAACTCCTACAATGAGCAGTTCTTC
size: few; J: TRBJ2-3; V: TRBV10-3; length: 19; D: TRBD2; CDR3: CAISVAGTSGSKGTDTQYF; DNA: TGTGCCATCAGTGTGGCCGGGACTAGCGGGAGTAAGGGCACAGATACGCAGTATTTT
size: .; J: TRBJ1-2; V: TRBV5-5; length: 14; D: TRBD1; CDR3: CASSSGQGASGYTF; DNA: TGTGCCAGCAGCTCCGGACAGGGGGCGAGTGGCTACACCTTC
size: .; J: TRBJ1-3; V: TRBV7-2; length: 16; D: TRBD1; CDR3: CASSNRQGGFGNTIYF; DNA: TGTGCCAGCAGCAACCGACAGGGTGGCTTTGGAAACACCATATATTTT